This T cell receptor (beta chain) was sequenced in a study of graft-versus-host responses after intestinal transplantation. Libraries were prepared by immunoSEQ multiplex PCR; TCRdb keeps only in-frame clonotypes and omits some of them. The sample has 20,000 to 30,000 clones, more than 90% seen once. The V and J ends lost 6 bases and 3 bases respectively, with 14 bases between them. CDR1 and CDR2 from the germline V gene are SEHNR and FQNEAQ (reference sequence). There are 14 residues in the CDR3. On this clone: The same CDR3 arises from other DNA sequences in this sample as well.

The V gene is TRBV7-9, the J gene TRBJ1-1; D remains ambiguous. This clonotype was sampled from a human patient who received an intestinal transplant, so some T cells may come from the graft donor. This specimen was PBMCs, taken approximately 38 days after intestinal transplant. This chain's CDR3 is CASRGARGDTEAFF. Written as DNA, the CDR3 is TGTGCCAGCAGGGGCGCCCGAGGTGACACTGAAGCTTTCTTT.